The 6 T cell receptor beta chains reported below all come from one sample, sequenced in a study of cytotoxic CD8 clonotypes in ibrutinib-treated CLL. Measured with immunoSEQ multiplex PCR; TCRdb has only the in-frame clones, and not every one. The table lists about 200,000 clones, over 65% of them singletons. This specimen consisted of PBMCs, obtained after 12 months of ibrutinib treatment. The receptors come from a human donor with chronic lymphocytic leukemia.

V usage is TRBV5-1 and J usage is TRBJ2-2; D is undetermined. This CDR3 region has 15 residues. Germline CDR1 and CDR2: SGHRS and YFSETQ. The V gene lost 0 bases and the J gene lost 5 bases, with 11 bases spanning the gap. DNA of the CDR3: TGCGCCAGCAGCTTGGCTGGGGTAGGAACCGGGGAGCTGTTTTTT. Protein product: CASSLAGVGTGELFF. Drawing the rest from reference TRBV5-1 and TRBJ2-2, the complete variable domain is KAGVTQTPRYLIKTRGQQVTLSCSPISGHRSVSWYQQTPGQGLQFLFEYFSETQRNKGNFPGRFSGRQFSNSRSEMNVSTLELGDSALYLCASSLAGVGTGELFFGEGSRLTVL.

CDR3 nucleotide sequence: TGTGCCAGCAGCGCCACCGGGACAGGGTTATATCAGCCCCAGCATTTT. Residues: CASSATGTGLYQPQHF. The J gene is TRBJ1-5, the V gene TRBV4-2, with TRBD1 matching 9 bases. Germline values: CDR1 LGHNA, CDR2 YNFKEQ. V dropped 5 bases and J dropped 5; count of bases not matched to a gene: 10. The CDR3 covers 16 residues.

This sequence joins TRBV29-1 and TRBJ2-5; the D is unclear. The CDR3 runs 13 residues. Germline CDR1 reads SQVTM; CDR2 reads ANQGSEA. Trimming took 2 bases from V and 6 from J, leaving 13 bases between them. The CDR3: CSVEFVGWQTQYF. The DNA of the CDR3 is TGCAGCGTTGAATTCGTCGGGTGGCAGACCCAGTACTTC.

This clone was picked up a small number of times. The J gene is TRBJ2-7, the V gene TRBV5-8; D may be TRBD2 (5 bases). V was pared by 1 base and J by 3 bases, with 14 bases between. The CDR3 has 15 amino acids. Germline V gives CDR1 SGHTS, CDR2 YDEGEE. DNA of the CDR3: TGTGCCAGCAGCTTGCGGTCACCGGGAAGCTACGAGCAGTACTTC. Protein: CASSLRSPGSYEQYF.

The V gene is TRBV18, the J gene TRBJ1-2, with D perhaps TRBD1 (6 bases). The V gene's germline CDR1 is KGHSH and CDR2 LQKENI. V dropped 3 bases and J dropped 4 bases, with 15 bases sitting between them. The CDR3 sequence is 15 residues long. This CDR3 reads CASSPTTGRSYGYTF. The CDR3 DNA reads TGTGCCAGCTCACCTACGACAGGCAGGAGCTATGGCTACACCTTC. Combining the CDR3 with reference TRBV18 and TRBJ1-2 gives the whole variable domain NAGVMQNPRHLVRRRGQEARLRCSPMKGHSHVYWYRQLPEEGLKFMVYLQKENIIDESGMPKERFSAEFPKEGPSILRIQQVVRGDSAAYFCASSPTTGRSYGYTFGSGTRLTVV.

CDR3 sequence (DNA): TGTGCCAGCAGTTCGAACCGTCAGGCCTCCGGCCAGCCCCAGCATTTT. Residues: CASSSNRQASGQPQHF. The chain combines TRBV6-5 with TRBJ1-5; no definite D call. V lost 4 bases, J lost 7 bases, and 20 bases lay in between. The CDR3 has 16 residues. Germline V gene sequence: CDR1 MNHEY, CDR2 SVGAGI.